The rows below give T cell receptor beta chains drawn from one sample of a study of shared clonotypes between healthy human individuals. TCRdb's table, derived via immunoSEQ multiplex PCR, lists solely in-frame clones and lacks some. Among 730,000 or so clones listed, about 78% were seen once. Sample: memory CD4+ T cells sorted from blood. The origin of the receptors is a woman between 25 and 40 years old in good health. The CDR3 runs from the conserved cysteine through the conserved F or W. The D gene is left open where the match is weak. Some rows have no size entry. The others give once, few or many, or a class for an expanded clone.

NA | 14 | NA | TRBJ1-4 | TRBV5-1 | TGCGCCAGCAGCTTGGGACAGGTACATGAAAAACTGTTTTTT | CASSLGQVHEKLFF
NA | 15 | NA | TRBJ2-7 | TRBV14 | TGTGCCAGCAGCCGAATCGGACAGAGCTCCTACGAGCAGTACTTC | CASSRIGQSSYEQYF
few | 13 | NA | TRBJ2-7 | TRBV9 | TGTGCCAGCAGCGTAGCTTGGGGGACCGAGCAGTACTTC | CASSVAWGTEQYF
NA | 15 | TRBD2 | TRBJ2-1 | TRBV12-5 | TGTGCTAGTGGTGTGGGACTAGCGGGAGTTAATGAGCAGTTCTTC | CASGVGLAGVNEQFF
NA | 14 | NA | TRBJ2-5 | TRBV25-1 | TGTGCCACCATGCGGGCTGGGGGCGGTGAGACCCAGTACTTC | CATMRAGGGETQYF
NA | 11 | NA | TRBJ2-1 | TRBV25-1 | TGTGCCAGCAGTGAACGATATGAGCAGTTCTTC | CASSERYEQFF
NA | 20 | TRBD1 | TRBJ2-5 | TRBV19 | TGTGCCAGTGGCCCTCACCGGACAGGCCGGTCGATGATTAGGCCAGAGACCCAGTACTTC | CASGPHRTGRSMIRPETQYF
once | 14 | NA | TRBJ1-2 | TRBV7-8 | TGTGCCAGCAGCCCGGGACATATGAGGGGTGGCTACACCTTC | CASSPGHMRGGYTF
few | 19 | TRBD2 | TRBJ2-2 | TRBV4-1 | TGCGCCAGCAGCCAAGATAGGACTAGCGGGAGGGGGGACACCGGGGAGCTGTTTTTT | CASSQDRTSGRGDTGELFF
NA | 16 | NA | TRBJ2-5 | TRBV7-2 | TGTGCCAGCAGCCAGACTGCGATTGGGTGGGGGGCTGCCCAGTACTTC | CASSQTAIGWGAAQYF
few | 13 | NA | TRBJ2-6 | TRBV5-1 | TGCGCCACTCAGGGCTCTGGGGCCAACGTCCTGACTTTC | CATQGSGANVLTF
NA | 14 | NA | TRBJ2-2 | TRBV2 | TGTGCCAGCGTAGGGCATACGAACACCGGGGAGCTGTTTTTT | CASVGHTNTGELFF
NA | 18 | TRBD2 | TRBJ2-3 | TRBV10-3 | TGTGCCATCAGTGCCGACAGGGGACTAGCGGACCGGGCAGATACGCAGTATTTT | CAISADRGLADRADTQYF
NA | 16 | NA | TRBJ2-7 | TRBV28 | TGTGCCAGCAGCTACAAGGTACGGGAGAGGCGACACGAGCAGTACTTC | CASSYKVRERRHEQYF
NA | 14 | NA | TRBJ2-3 | TRBV15 | TGTGCCACCAGCAGATCCGAGAGGTCCGATACGCAGTATTTT | CATSRSERSDTQYF
NA | 15 | TRBD2 | TRBJ2-7 | TRBV5-1 | TGCGCCAGCAGTCCACGGGGGGTGTTTATTTACGAGCAGTACTTC | CASSPRGVFIYEQYF
NA | 15 | NA | TRBJ2-2 | TRBV19 | TGTGCCAGTAGAGTGGGGTTCGCGAACACCGGGGAGCTGTTTTTT | CASRVGFANTGELFF
NA | 14 | TRBD2 | TRBJ2-7 | TRBV19 | TGTGCCAGTCGGGGGGTAAGTGTGCCCTACGAGCAGTACTTC | CASRGVSVPYEQYF
NA | 16 | TRBD2 | TRBJ2-3 | TRBV19 | TGTGCCAGTAGTATAACTAGCGGGGGCGTCACAGATACGCAGTATTTT | CASSITSGGVTDTQYF
NA | 14 | NA | TRBJ1-2 | TRBV10-3 | TGTGCCATCAGTGACCCGGGAGGAGACTATGGCTACACCTTC | CAISDPGGDYGYTF
NA | 15 | NA | TRBJ2-5 | TRBV25-1 | TGTGCCAGCAGGACCCCGGGCCTCGGTCAGGAGACCCAGTACTTC | CASRTPGLGQETQYF
NA | 17 | TRBD2 | TRBJ2-1 | TRBV5-1 | TGCGCCAGCAGCTTAAAGGCGGGACTAGCGGGGGTCAATGAGCAGTTCTTC | CASSLKAGLAGVNEQFF
NA | 14 | NA | TRBJ1-4 | TRBV5-4 | TGTGCCAGCAGCCGGGGTACAACTAATGAAAAACTGTTTTTT | CASSRGTTNEKLFF
NA | 15 | TRBD2 | TRBJ2-5 | TRBV9 | TGTGCCAGCAGCGTTGGCGGGAGCTCCCAAGAGACCCAGTACTTC | CASSVGGSSQETQYF
NA | 15 | TRBD2 | TRBJ2-7 | TRBV9 | TGTGCCAGCAGCGTAGTATCTAGCGGTTTCTACGAGCAGTACTTC | CASSVVSSGFYEQYF
once | 14 | TRBD1 | TRBJ2-1 | TRBV29-1 | TGCAGCGTGGCCGGGACAGGGTGGAACAATGAGCAGTTCTTC | CSVAGTGWNNEQFF
once | 14 | NA | TRBJ2-5 | TRBV28 | TGTGCCAGCAGATACGGCCTCGGGATTGGGACCCAGTACTTC | CASRYGLGIGTQYF
NA | 16 | NA | TRBJ1-1 | TRBV7-2 | TGTGCCAGCAGCCCAAAGGACGTTTGGAGGAACACTGAAGCTTTCTTT | CASSPKDVWRNTEAFF
NA | 13 | NA | TRBJ2-7 | TRBV29-1 | TGCAGCGCGTCCGGGCCGAACGTTATGGAGCAGTACTTC | CSASGPNVMEQYF
NA | 10 | NA | TRBJ1-6 | TRBV20-1 | TGCAGTGCTAGTGGCTCACCCCTCCACTTT | CSASGSPLHF
NA | 18 | NA | TRBJ1-5 | TRBV5-1 | TGCGCCAGCAGCTTGAGGCCACGGGACCGCGGGCGGGATCAGCCCCAGCATTTT | CASSLRPRDRGRDQPQHF
NA | 14 | NA | TRBJ1-1 | TRBV5-6 | TGTGCCAGCAGCTTCGCAGGGCTGGACACTGAAGCTTTCTTT | CASSFAGLDTEAFF
NA | 14 | NA | TRBJ2-1 | TRBV5-1 | TGCGCCAGCAGCCTGGAGAACTCCTACAATGAGCAGTTCTTC | CASSLENSYNEQFF
few | 13 | NA | TRBJ2-1 | TRBV11-2 | TGTGCCAGCAGCTTAGGCCAACAGAGCGAGCAGTTCTTC | CASSLGQQSEQFF
NA | 14 | NA | TRBJ1-1 | TRBV28 | TGTGCCAGCAGTTTAATCAGGGAGGGCACTGAAGCTTTCTTT | CASSLIREGTEAFF
NA | 12 | NA | TRBJ2-3 | TRBV29-1 | TGCAGCGTTGAAGGGAGCACAGATACGCAGTATTTT | CSVEGSTDTQYF
NA | 13 | NA | TRBJ1-2 | TRBV7-2 | TGTGCCAGCAGCTTAAAAGGGAAGGGAGGCTACACCTTC | CASSLKGKGGYTF
NA | 14 | TRBD1 | TRBJ1-1 | TRBV6-5 | TGTGCCAGCAGGGCGGACAGGGGGTTCACTGAAGCTTTCTTT | CASRADRGFTEAFF
NA | 15 | NA | TRBJ1-4 | TRBV7-9 | TGTGCCAGCAGCTTATCCAGGGGACCTAATGAAAAACTGTTTTTT | CASSLSRGPNEKLFF
NA | 16 | NA | TRBJ2-2 | TRBV11-2 | TGTGCCAGCAGCTTAGATACACGGAGGACCACCGGGGAGCTGTTTTTT | CASSLDTRRTTGELFF